This TCR beta chain derives from a study of blood T cell repertoires in COVID-19. V was shortened by 4 bases and J by 4 bases, with 13 bases between the two germline ends. Germline-derived CDR1 and CDR2 are SGHDN and FVKESK. The CDR3 has 14 amino acids. The assay was immunoSEQ multiplex PCR, and TCRdb's table has in-frame clones only and misses some. The table has 180,000 or so clones, about 85% seen once. Sequencing was performed on peripheral blood. The receptor was derived from a woman aged 80 or over with acute or convalescent COVID-19. The chain couples TRBV14 to TRBJ1-1, with D unresolved. The CDR3 coding sequence is TGTGCCAGCAGCCGACGGGGAAAGGGCACTGAAGCTTTCTTT. Translation gives CASSRRGKGTEAFF.